This T cell receptor (beta chain) was profiled in a study of regulatory T cells in long-lasting Graves disease. Libraries of TCR beta came from iRepertoire HTBI primers plus Arm-PCR of CDR3 regions. Via MiXCR, TCRdb re-called the multiplex PCR reads, giving one row per CDR3 protein. Among hundreds of thousands of distinct CDR3 sequences listed, less than 20% were seen once. This clonotype was detected once. Given a much more abundant clone one base away, this may be a read error. The CDR3 consists of 16 residues. V dropped 1 base and J dropped 0 bases, with 9 bases sitting between them. Germline V CDR1 and CDR2: SGHAT, FQNNGV. Time point here: newly diagnosed GD, antithyroid drugs for less than 3 months. PBMC-extracted RNA yielded the TCR library. Around 9 milliliters of peripheral blood were drawn into EDTA tubes. The same data also went into a second study, on T cells in Graves' hyperthyroidism and ophthalmopathy. That work contributes: Expanded thyroid clonotypes (above 0.001) were mostly also found in blood. Ophthalmopathy was distinguished from stable hyperthyroidism by 13 V-J signatures. Progression to ophthalmopathy was predicted a median of approximately 6.4 months early.

This TCR was sampled from a woman in her twenties or thirties with Graves disease. The material sequenced was peripheral blood mononuclear cells (PBMCs), taken at new diagnosis, from a patient treated with antithyroid drugs. The gene calls are TRBV11-2 and TRBJ2-2; D gene uncertain. The CDR3 loop is CASSLAFTSNTGELFF. In DNA, the CDR3 is TGTGCCAGCAGCTTAGCTTTCACCTCGAACACCGGGGAGCTGTTTTTT.